These T cell receptor beta chains were read from a single sample in a study of cytomegalovirus exposure and HLA in healthy donors. Libraries were prepared by immunoSEQ multiplex PCR; TCRdb keeps only in-frame clonotypes and omits some of them. Of about 180,000 clones in the sample, about 80% were seen once. The sequenced material came from PBMCs. The receptor source for this set is a woman under 40 in good health and CMV-seropositive. CDR3s include the opening cysteine and the closing phenylalanine or tryptophan. The order of the fields is CDR3 length, clone size, J gene, D gene, V gene, CDR3 protein, CDR3 DNA. The D gene is left open where the match is weak. Clone sizes are given selectively: once, few, many, or a class where the clone is expanded.

15	.	TRBJ2-5	TRBD2	TRBV27	CASSLLASGQETQYF	TGTGCCAGCAGTTTATTGGCTAGCGGTCAAGAGACCCAGTACTTC
15	.	TRBJ1-2	.	TRBV28	CASTLGGGFVYGYTF	TGTGCCAGCACTTTAGGGGGGGGATTCGTCTATGGCTACACCTTC
14	.	TRBJ1-5	.	TRBV9	CASSTRGGGQPQHF	TGTGCCAGCAGCACCCGTGGGGGGGGACAGCCCCAGCATTTT
13	.	TRBJ2-7	.	TRBV6-1	CASRGFNSYEQYF	TGTGCCAGCAGGGGCTTCAACTCCTACGAGCAGTACTTC
12	.	TRBJ2-1	.	TRBV9	CASSGVHSEQFF	TGTGCCAGCAGCGGCGTTCATAGTGAGCAGTTCTTC
17	.	TRBJ2-3	TRBD2	TRBV19	CASSPGTSGPPLDTQYF	TGTGCCAGTAGTCCCGGGACTAGCGGACCCCCCTTGGATACGCAGTATTTT
13	.	TRBJ1-1	.	TRBV5-4	CASSRTGKTEAFF	TGTGCCAGCAGCAGAACAGGGAAAACTGAAGCTTTCTTT
11	.	TRBJ1-2	.	TRBV20-1	CSMTANDGYTF	TGCAGTATGACAGCTAACGATGGCTACACCTTC
16	.	TRBJ1-2	TRBD1	TRBV13	CASSHAEGQGYYGYTF	TGTGCCAGCAGCCACGCAGAGGGACAGGGATACTATGGCTACACCTTC
15	once	TRBJ1-3	.	TRBV6-5	CAAGSGGSWGNTIYF	TGTGCGGCCGGCTCCGGGGGATCGTGGGGAAACACCATATATTTT
14	once	TRBJ2-1	.	TRBV7-2	CASSSRGRGDEQFF	TGTGCCAGCAGCTCGAGGGGCAGGGGGGACGAGCAGTTCTTC
11	once	TRBJ1-1	.	TRBV28	CASSSRTGAFF	TGTGCCAGCAGTTCCCGGACTGGAGCTTTCTTT
15	.	TRBJ2-5	TRBD1	TRBV4-1	CASSQDSTGRETQYF	TGCGCCAGCAGCCAAGATTCGACAGGGCGAGAGACCCAGTACTTC
13	.	TRBJ2-5	.	TRBV5-1	CASSPGQRETQYF	TGCGCCAGCAGCCCCGGACAGAGGGAGACCCAGTACTTC
15	.	TRBJ2-7	TRBD2	TRBV7-2	CASSLAWAGVYEQYF	TGTGCCAGCAGCTTAGCGTGGGCGGGAGTATACGAGCAGTACTTC
15	.	TRBJ1-2	TRBD1	TRBV19	CASSRWTGGNYGYTF	TGTGCCAGTTCCAGGTGGACAGGGGGCAACTATGGCTACACCTTC
15	.	TRBJ1-2	TRBD1	TRBV6-6	CASRPGTGGGYGYTF	TGTGCCAGCAGGCCCGGGACAGGGGGCGGCTATGGCTACACCTTC
14	.	TRBJ1-4	.	TRBV7-2	CASSLGGKNEKLFF	TGTGCCAGCAGCTTAGGGGGCAAGAATGAAAAACTGTTTTTT
17	.	TRBJ2-7	TRBD1	TRBV4-1	CASSRRPRDSNSYEQYF	TGCGCCAGCAGCCGACGACCCCGGGACAGCAACTCCTACGAGCAGTACTTC
14	.	TRBJ1-3	.	TRBV18	CASSLGQGGNTIYF	TGTGCCAGCTCACTGGGACAAGGGGGAAACACCATATATTTT
24	.	TRBJ2-3	TRBD2	TRBV15	CATSRETHLSLFTGLADSTDTQYF	TGTGCCACCAGCAGAGAAACACACCTCTCACTCTTCACGGGACTAGCGGATAGCACAGATACGCAGTATTTT
15	.	TRBJ2-7	.	TRBV5-6	CASTTNGIMAYEQYF	TGTGCCAGCACTACGAACGGGATTATGGCCTACGAGCAGTACTTC
15	.	TRBJ2-1	.	TRBV19	CASSIRGGPYNEQFF	TGTGCCAGTAGTATTAGGGGCGGCCCCTACAATGAGCAGTTCTTC
17	.	TRBJ2-3	TRBD2	TRBV2	CAIRGGVGELYTDTQYF	TGTGCCATTCGGGGAGGGGTAGGGGAATTGTACACAGATACGCAGTATTTT
14	few	TRBJ1-2	TRBD1	TRBV5-4	CASSLGDRDYGYTF	TGTGCCAGCAGCTTGGGGGACAGAGACTATGGCTACACCTTC
14	.	TRBJ2-1	.	TRBV27	CASSSSSGGLGQFF	TGTGCCAGCTCTTCTTCATCCGGGGGTCTGGGGCAGTTCTTC
13	few	TRBJ1-5	.	TRBV2	CASSEPGEQPQHF	TGTGCCAGCAGTGAGCCCGGGGAGCAGCCCCAGCATTTT
15	.	TRBJ2-5	TRBD2	TRBV7-7	CASSPREGSKETQYF	TGTGCCAGCAGCCCCCGGGAGGGAAGCAAGGAGACCCAGTACTTC
18	.	TRBJ2-3	.	TRBV30	CAWSVLLYGRGSTDTQYF	TGTGCCTGGAGTGTACTCCTGTACGGTAGGGGTAGCACAGATACGCAGTATTTT
14	.	TRBJ2-7	TRBD1	TRBV28	CASSMTGSAYEQYF	TGTGCCAGCAGCATGACAGGGAGCGCCTACGAGCAGTACTTC
14	.	TRBJ1-3	.	TRBV29-1	CSVDETGTGNTIYF	TGCAGCGTTGATGAGACAGGAACTGGAAACACCATATATTTT
19	.	TRBJ2-1	TRBD2	TRBV7-9	CASSRKTSVLSLSYNEQFF	TGTGCCAGCAGCCGCAAGACTAGCGTCCTCTCCCTCTCCTACAATGAGCAGTTCTTC
14	once	TRBJ2-5	TRBD2	TRBV7-9	CASSLIAGGETQYF	TGTGCCAGCAGCTTGATAGCGGGAGGAGAGACCCAGTACTTC
15	.	TRBJ1-4	TRBD1	TRBV6-5	CASSHRGATNEKLFF	TGTGCCAGCAGCCACAGGGGTGCAACTAATGAAAAACTGTTTTTT
18	few	TRBJ1-1	.	TRBV7-9	CASSPDPGIWGLNTEAFF	TGTGCCAGCAGCCCCGATCCTGGGATTTGGGGCCTAAACACTGAAGCTTTCTTT
13	.	TRBJ2-7	.	TRBV29-1	CSAALGGISEQYF	TGCAGCGCCGCACTAGGCGGGATCTCCGAGCAGTACTTC
17	.	TRBJ1-1	.	TRBV13	CASSYGGGGPLNTEAFF	TGTGCCAGCAGTTACGGCGGGGGGGGGCCCCTCAACACTGAAGCTTTCTTT
18	.	TRBJ2-1	TRBD2	TRBV11-1	CASSAGRSSGSFGNEQFF	TGTGCCAGCAGCGCCGGTCGCTCCAGCGGGAGCTTTGGCAATGAGCAGTTCTTC
19	few	TRBJ2-7	TRBD2	TRBV4-1	CASSQDSVSGRGSAGAFPF	TGCGCCAGCAGCCAAGATTCCGTTTCCGGGAGGGGATCAGCGGGGGCCTTCCCCTTC
14	.	TRBJ2-2	.	TRBV9	CASSVDEGTGELFF	TGTGCCAGCAGCGTAGACGAGGGTACCGGGGAGCTGTTTTTT
16	.	TRBJ2-1	TRBD2	TRBV28	CASWMRLAGAYNEQFF	TGTGCCAGCTGGATGCGACTAGCGGGAGCATACAATGAGCAGTTCTTC
15	.	TRBJ2-5	TRBD1	TRBV9	CASSYSGGQKETQYF	TGTGCCAGCAGCTATAGTGGGGGACAGAAAGAGACCCAGTACTTC
13	.	TRBJ2-7	.	TRBV5-1	CASSSGQPYEQYF	TGCGCCAGCAGCTCCGGACAGCCTTACGAGCAGTACTTC
17	.	TRBJ1-2	TRBD1	TRBV2	CASNGQGASLRHYGYTF	TGTGCCAGCAACGGACAGGGGGCATCTCTTCGTCACTATGGCTACACCTTC